This T cell receptor (beta chain) was recorded in a study of T cell repertoires in cytomegalovirus infection (dated by TCRdb to between 2017 and 2020). As for the study more broadly: Recently identified HLA-C-restricted CMV epitopes, whose presentation resists viral immunomodulation, were targeted by peptide stimulations together with well-studied HLA-B-restricted epitopes. Because public TCR beta signatures pointed to carriage of CMV infection together with the matching HLA type, the HLA type of each donor mattered for the analysis.

A remark on this clonotype: It has no known antigen specificity. Base qualities were left out, and no much larger clone turns up one base away.

Reads for this sample came from an Illumina HiSeq 1500. In TCRdb, the public reads were trimmed at Q25 with fastp and aligned with MiXCR, with productive beta chains retained. Rows are combined by CDR3 protein, so each entry shows the most common genes and DNA. The sample data list about 920,000 distinct CDR3 sequences, and 31% of these were observed just once. Under 15% of the sample rests with the top ten. In the paper's terms, the treatment or condition label means: in vitro stimulation with specific CMV peptide epitopes to enrich CMV-specific T cells. The paper as a whole reports these results and caveats: The ex vivo response was dominated by HLA-C-restricted CMV-specific TCR beta clonotypes, which also provided the single most frequent clonotype in two of eight donors. In both this cohort and an independent roughly 350-donor cohort, the cumulative frequency of public TCR beta family members distinguished carriers of CMV infection plus the relevant HLA type.

The specimen was cultured CD8+ T cells from PBMCs, collected from culture after CMV antigen stimulation. The clonotype comes from a human donor in good health (CMV status not recorded). Some clones in this sample may be carry-over from other donors' samples.

The DNA sequence is given as TGTGCCAGCAGCACCCTAGAAGTGGGGGTAAGGGATGGCTACACCTTC. Translated, it gives CASSTLEVGVRDGYTF. Rearrangement joined TRBV9 to TRBJ1-2; the D gene is perhaps TRBD1, from 5 matching bases. Reading from cysteine to phenylalanine, the CDR3 counts 16 amino acids. Of all the DNA, just the CDR3 is kept, 48 bases in frame from base 1. The V and J ends are trimmed by 4 bases and 6 bases, leaving 22 bases between them. The germline V gene sets CDR1 to SGDLS and CDR2 to YYNGEE.